This T cell receptor (beta chain) derives from a study of cytomegalovirus exposure and HLA in healthy donors. Across the whole study: Within an early data release were 80 million to 90 million unique TCRs drawn from HLA-typed donors.

The PCR used 60 Vbeta and 13 Jbeta primers. Using immunoSEQ multiplex PCR, the repertoire was profiled, and TCRdb retains in-frame clones only, with some absent. The sample consists of 110,000 to 150,000 clones, 65% to 90% of them appearing once. General study findings and limits: In an earlier analysis, about 87% or about 30%: the productive usage of most TCR beta V segments.

The CDR3 extends over 17 amino acids. CDR1 is SGDLS and CDR2 is YYNGEE in the germline V gene. Germline trimming cut 2 bases from V and 4 bases from J; bases unmatched to any gene: 11. About this clone itself: What it binds is unknown.

The chain joins TRBV9 to TRBJ2-2; 7 bases line up with TRBD2. Sequences were obtained from PBMCs. This clonotype was sampled from a female donor in good health and CMV-seronegative. The CDR3 region has the DNA TGTGCCAGCAGCGTTCCAGCGGGAATAGTAGGCACCGGGGAGCTGTTTTTT. The encoded protein is CASSVPAGIVGTGELFF.